This T cell receptor beta chain comes out of a study of T cell responses to AZD1222 COVID-19 vaccine. Produced via immunoSEQ multiplex PCR; TCRdb's table is partial and in-frame only. Seen here are hundreds of thousands of clones, about 94% observed once, and the top ten hold 0.5% to 0.65%. Regarding this clone: The antigen remains undetermined.

Study-level results: Of spike-specific TCRs, nearly half reportedly target regions left unmutated in variants. Baseline serology detected seropositivity in only a handful of AZD1222 recipients. After two AZD1222 doses, spike-specific TCR breadth and depth rose versus day 0. The donor cohort was predominantly white British with a female majority, and clonal diversity may have been underestimated.

Germline V gives CDR1 LNHDA, CDR2 SQIVND (reference sequence). V lost 0 bases to trimming and J lost 6 bases, with 10 bases between them. This CDR3 has 14 amino acids. This clonotype was obtained from an adult who received the AZD1222 COVID-19 vaccine. Sequences were derived from peripheral blood, sampled 28 days after the second AZD1222 dose. The chain combines TRBV19 with TRBJ2-3; D not resolved. CDR3 sequence: CASSIEMGRDTQYF. CDR3 DNA sequence: TGTGCCAGTAGTATAGAGATGGGCCGGGATACGCAGTATTTT.